The clone carrying this T cell receptor beta chain was seen ten or more times. Its antigen is not known. The data derive from a study of regulatory T cells in long-lasting Graves disease. The study, taken as a whole, reports: Patients whose Graves' disease persisted exhibited lower TCR diversity than those newly diagnosed.

The germline CDR1 and CDR2 sequences are MNHEY and SMNVEV (reference sequence). This CDR3 has 16 amino acids. V was trimmed by 2 bases and J by 0 bases, leaving 14 bases between them. According to the study, TCR beta libraries were built with iRepertoire HTBI primers and CDR3-region Arm-PCR. TCRdb reanalysed the multiplex PCR reads using MiXCR and keeps one entry per CDR3 protein. The sample holds under 250,000 distinct CDR3 sequences; roughly 21% are singletons and the top ten take about 15%. This sample's time point: newly diagnosed GD, antithyroid drugs for less than 3 months. PBMC-derived RNA was used for the TCR library. In this cohort, patients came from an endocrinology department located in Xi'an, China. A blood draw put about 9.9 milliliters of peripheral blood into EDTA tubes.

The chain recombines TRBV27 with TRBJ2-7; the D gene is possibly TRBD2 (5 bases). This specimen consisted of peripheral blood mononuclear cells (PBMCs), obtained at new diagnosis, from a patient treated with antithyroid drugs. The receptor was isolated from a female donor with Graves disease. CDR3 residues: CASSLQSGKPSYEQYF. The CDR3, as DNA: TGTGCCAGCAGTTTACAAAGCGGTAAGCCCTCCTACGAGCAGTACTTC.